Below are 11 T cell receptor beta chains sequenced from a single sample in a study of beta chain features in type 1 diabetes. Study-level points and caveats: All four CD4+ subsets of Type 1 diabetes patients contained TCRB CDR3s that were moderately but significantly shorter.

As every portion of the isolated RNA was reverse transcribed, the sequencing read expressed TCRB transcripts. Generated by immunoSEQ multiplex PCR, the TCRdb table keeps only in-frame clones and is missing some. Among almost 350,000 clones listed, about a tenth were seen once. For these receptors, no antigen is known. The sequenced sample consisted of central memory CD4+ T cells from blood. These receptors originate from a man between 25 and 39 years old with type 1 diabetes.

This clone was seen more than once but under ten times. The chain links TRBV10-3 to TRBJ1-1; D perhaps matches TRBD1 (6 bases). CDR1 is ENHRY, CDR2 SYGVKD, per germline. Trimming stripped 2 bases from V and 1 base from J, with 8 bases between. This CDR3 contains 14 residues. The chain's CDR3 is CAISEGQKNTEAFF. The CDR3 bases are TGTGCCATCAGTGAGGGACAGAAGAACACTGAAGCTTTCTTT.

The chain employs TRBV7-2 and TRBJ1-2; D remains unclear. Germline V lookup: CDR1 SGHTA, CDR2 FQGNSA. V dropped 1 base and J dropped 0 bases, with 9 bases sitting between them. The CDR3 has 15 amino acids. The CDR3 nucleotides read TGTGCCAGCAGCTTAGTCACGGATTCTAACTATGGCTACACCTTC. This translates into CASSLVTDSNYGYTF.

This clone was counted many times. V gene TRBV7-9 combines with J gene TRBJ2-5; a weak D match, TRBD2 (5 bases). The germline V gene encodes CDR1 SEHNR and CDR2 FQNEAQ (reference sequence). Trimming removed 1 base at V and 2 bases at J, with 8 bases between. This CDR3 is built from 14 residues. The DNA of the CDR3 is TGTGCCAGCAGCTTAGTACCGGGACAAGAGACCCAGTACTTC. Translated, it gives CASSLVPGQETQYF.

The J gene is TRBJ1-5, the V gene TRBV7-9, with a weak D call TRBD1 (5 bases). CDR1 and CDR2 (germline): SEHNR, FQNEAQ (reference sequence). This CDR3 is built from 15 residues. The V gene lost 4 bases and the J gene lost 5 bases, with 15 bases spanning the gap. The chain's CDR3 is CASSSGVGIHQPQHF. CDR3 DNA: TGTGCCAGCAGCTCGGGGGTAGGGATTCATCAGCCCCAGCATTTT.

This clone was observed many times. The chain combines TRBV4-1 with TRBJ2-7, with D possibly TRBD1 on 5 matching bases. Trimming took off 2 bases at V and 4 bases at J, with 18 bases between the two ends. CDR1 and CDR2 from the germline V gene are MGHRA and YSYEKL. This CDR3 is built from 16 residues. The chain's CDR3 is CASSQSDRPKTYEQYF. Here the CDR3 DNA reads TGCGCCAGCAGCCAATCCGACAGACCGAAAACTTACGAGCAGTACTTC.

Points on this clone: An end of the junction differs from the germline gene, which may be a read error. The chain has TRBV14 and TRBJ2-7, with 7 bases fitting TRBD1. The CDR3 sequence is 8 residues long. From germline, CDR1 is SGHDN and CDR2 FVKESK. The CDR3 nucleotides read TGCGGACAGGACGAGCAGTACTTC. This gives the protein CGQDEQYF.

This clone has only a few counts. The rearrangement joins TRBV4-3 to TRBJ1-2, with TRBD1 identical over 9 bases. CDR3 length equals 18 residues. V was pared by 0 bases and J by 2 bases, with 10 bases of the junction left unmatched. The V gene's germline CDR1 is LGHNA and CDR2 YSLEER. The CDR3 sequence: CASSQEADRGDLNYGYTF. The CDR3 DNA sequence: TGCGCCAGCAGCCAAGAGGCGGACAGGGGCGATCTAAACTATGGCTACACCTTC.

Remarks on this clone: Other DNA sequences in this sample translate to the same CDR3. The chain couples TRBV5-1 to TRBJ1-1; 8 positions agree with TRBD1. This CDR3 has 14 amino acids. Trimming removed 4 bases from V and 1 base from J; junction bases left unmatched: 3. CDR1 is SGHRS, CDR2 YFSETQ, per germline. The CDR3 here is CASSPTGGNTEAFF. The DNA for the CDR3 is TGCGCCAGCAGCCCTACAGGGGGGAACACTGAAGCTTTCTTT.

The rearrangement uses TRBV6-1 and TRBJ2-7, with D possibly matching TRBD2 (7 bases). The germline CDR1 and CDR2 sequences are MNHNS and SASEGT. This CDR3 contains 14 residues. V lost 7 bases, J lost 2 bases, and 15 bases lay in between. The chain's CDR3 is CASMGGTFPYEQYF. The CDR3 DNA is TGTGCCAGCATGGGAGGGACATTCCCCTACGAGCAGTACTTC.

The chain employs TRBV9 and TRBJ2-2; D uncertain. V was trimmed by 5 bases and J by 1 base, leaving 9 bases between them. The CDR3 consists of 14 residues. Germline values: CDR1 SGDLS, CDR2 YYNGEE. The CDR3 DNA reads as TGTGCCAGCAGGAGTGACCAGAACACCGGGGAGCTGTTTTTT. It yields the protein CASRSDQNTGELFF. The variable domain in full, with the rest retrieved from reference TRBV9 and TRBJ2-2, is DSGVTQTPKHLITATGQRVTLRCSPRSGDLSVYWYQQSLDQGLQFLIQYYNGEERAKGNILERFSAQQFPDLHSELNLSSLELGDSALYFCASRSDQNTGELFFGEGSRLTVL.

Notes on this clone: Other DNA sequences in the sample encode the same CDR3. The chain carries TRBV7-8 and TRBJ2-7, with 10 bases identical to TRBD1. The CDR3 runs 14 residues. Germline CDR1 is SGHVS and CDR2 is FQNEAQ. The junction had 2 bases not matched to a gene; V was cut back by 2 bases and J by 4 bases. As DNA, the CDR3 is TGTGCCAGCAGCTTATCGGGACAGGGGTACGAGCAGTACTTC. Its translation is CASSLSGQGYEQYF.